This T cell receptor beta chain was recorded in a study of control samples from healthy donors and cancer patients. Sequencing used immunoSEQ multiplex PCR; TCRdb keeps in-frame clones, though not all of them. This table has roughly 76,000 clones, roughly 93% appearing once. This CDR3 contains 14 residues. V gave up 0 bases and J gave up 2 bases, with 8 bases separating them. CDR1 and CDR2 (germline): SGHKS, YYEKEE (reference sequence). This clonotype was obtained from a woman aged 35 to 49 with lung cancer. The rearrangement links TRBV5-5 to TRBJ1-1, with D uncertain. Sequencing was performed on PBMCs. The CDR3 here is CASSLEGLNTEAFF. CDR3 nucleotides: TGTGCCAGCAGCTTGGAGGGATTAAACACTGAAGCTTTCTTT.